Listed here are 27 T cell receptor beta chains from one sample, sequenced in a study of T cells expressing NK-cell markers. TCRdb re-called the 5' RACE reads and gives one entry per CDR3 protein, without DNA. The listing contains more than 400,000 distinct CDR3 sequences. Sequenced: blood T cells: a sorted CD56 or NKG2C T cell subset, CD4+ or CD8+ T cells, or bulk PBMC T cells (not recorded which). The receptor source for this set is a woman between 18 and 70 years old in good health.

The chain combines TRBV7-2 with TRBJ2-2. The length of the CDR3 is 17 residues. Germline CDR1 and CDR2: SGHTA and FQGNSA. The CDR3: CASSYPTTSRITGELFF.

This rearrangement joins TRBV20-1 to TRBJ2-1; with no DNA, the TCRdb D assignment of TRBD1 cannot be verified. Germline lookup yields CDR1 DFQATT and CDR2 SNEGSKA (reference sequence). This CDR3 region has 18 residues. CDR3 sequence reads: CSARDLTSGGAVYNEQFF.

This clonotype is called medium-sized (0.01 to 0.1%) based on its frequency. The V call is TRBV4-3, the J call TRBJ2-3; TCRdb reports TRBD2, a call that lacks DNA to check it against. Germline assignment: CDR1 LGHNA and CDR2 YSLEER. The CDR3 is 16 residues long. CDR3 loop: CASSVQLAGGTDTQYF.

The V and J genes are TRBV4-2 and TRBJ2-7; TCRdb's D call, TRBD2, is unchecked because there is no DNA. Germline CDR1 LGHNA, CDR2 YNFKEQ. This CDR3 is 14 amino acids long. This CDR3 is CASRRGLAGEEQYF.

CDR3 loop: CAWSVGAGRDEQFF. The gene calls are TRBV30 and TRBJ2-1; TCRdb's D call, TRBD1, is unchecked because there is no DNA. The germline CDR1 and CDR2 sequences are GTSNPN and SVGIG (reference sequence). This CDR3 is built from 14 residues. The full variable domain, in which reference TRBV30 and TRBJ2-1 provide the parts outside the CDR3, is SQTIHQWPATLVQPVGSPLSLECTVEGTSNPNLYWYRQAAGRGLQLLFYSVGIGQISSEVPQNLSASRPQDRQFILSSKKLLLSDSGFYLCAWSVGAGRDEQFFGPGTRLTVL.

The chain combines TRBV7-9 with TRBJ2-3; the TCRdb D gene call, TRBD1, has no DNA to confirm it. Germline V gene lookup returns CDR1 SEHNR and CDR2 FQNEAQ (reference sequence). CDR3 size: 15 residues. The CDR3 loop reads CASSLARQGRDTQYF.

The chain employs TRBV12-3 or TRBV12-4 and TRBJ1-1; TCRdb's D gene call, TRBD1, goes unchecked for lack of DNA. The CDR3 totals 14 residues. CDR3 amino acids: CASTLGQPNTEAFF.

The rearrangement joins TRBV12-3 or TRBV12-4 to TRBJ2-1; the TRBD2 assignment by TCRdb is unverifiable without DNA. This CDR3 comprises 15 residues. The CDR3 here is CASSPRTVNYNEQFF.

The chain combines TRBV7-2 with TRBJ2-3. CDR3 length: 11 residues. Germline CDR1 is SGHTA and CDR2 is FQGNSA. CDR3 amino acids: CASSFSDTQYF.

V usage is TRBV11-2 and J usage is TRBJ1-1; TCRdb's D gene call, TRBD1, goes unchecked for lack of DNA. The CDR3 runs 13 residues. CDR1 SGHAT and CDR2 FQNNGV come from the germline V gene. The CDR3 reads CASSLGTGAEAFF.

The V and J genes are TRBV15 and TRBJ2-7; checking the TCRdb D call of TRBD1 is not possible without DNA. The CDR3 length is 13 residues. The germline CDR1 and CDR2 sequences are LNHNV and YYDKDF (reference sequence). The CDR3 spells CATSTGRGYEQYF.

V usage is TRBV6-5 and J usage is TRBJ1-3. The CDR3 extends over 16 amino acids. Germline V gene data show CDR1 as MNHEY and CDR2 as SVGAGI. The CDR3 sequence: CASSYGEIIAGNTIYF.

The chain couples TRBV14 to TRBJ2-1; lacking DNA, the TRBD2 call made by TCRdb goes unchecked. The germline gives CDR1 SGHDN, CDR2 FVKESK. The CDR3 spans 16 residues. CDR3: CASSQLASGIYNEQFF.

This rearrangement joins TRBV3-1 to TRBJ1-2. Germline loops: CDR1 LGHDT, CDR2 YNNKEL (reference sequence). The CDR3 totals 15 residues. The CDR3 region is CASSQGRSGTYGYTF. Together with reference TRBV3-1 and TRBJ1-2, the CDR3 gives the full variable domain: DTAVSQTPKYLVTQMGNDKSIKCEQNLGHDTMYWYKQDSKKFLKIMFSYNNKELIINETVPNRFSPKSPDKAHLNLHINSLELGDSAVYFCASSQGRSGTYGYTFGSGTRLTVV.

This chain joins TRBV28 and TRBJ2-7. Germline CDR1 is MDHEN and CDR2 is SYDVKM. The CDR3 runs to 14 residues. The CDR3 protein is CASSLKPASYEQYF.

The V gene is TRBV12-3 or TRBV12-4, the J gene TRBJ1-3; absent DNA, TCRdb's TRBD1 call cannot be checked. The CDR3 totals 14 residues. CDR3 in amino acids: CASRRTGFGNTIYF.

The V and J genes are TRBV27 and TRBJ1-2. Per germline, CDR1 MNHEY and CDR2 SMNVEV (reference sequence). The CDR3 runs 16 residues. The CDR3: CASSFFGGGVNYGYTF.

The rearrangement links TRBV20-1 to TRBJ2-3; TCRdb designates TRBD1, a call that cannot be tested without DNA. The CDR3 has 15 residues. Germline V gene sequence: CDR1 DFQATT, CDR2 SNEGSKA (reference sequence). CDR3: CSAAFHRGQGNTQYF.

The chain carries TRBV12-3 or TRBV12-4 and TRBJ2-1; TCRdb's D call of TRBD1 is untestable without DNA. The CDR3 totals 17 residues. CDR3 sequence reads: CASSSHPTGSNYNEQFF.

The chain uses TRBV20-1 and TRBJ1-1. Germline V gene lookup returns CDR1 DFQATT and CDR2 SNEGSKA (reference sequence). The CDR3 extends over 13 amino acids. CDR3 residues: CSASKGLNTEAFF.

The chain combines TRBV9 with TRBJ1-5. The CDR3 totals 14 residues. Germline CDR1 and CDR2: SGDLS and YYNGEE. The CDR3: CASSADASNQPQHF.

This chain uses TRBV20-1 with TRBJ2-5; the D call from TCRdb, TRBD1, cannot be confirmed without DNA. Germline loops: CDR1 DFQATT, CDR2 SNEGSKA (reference sequence). This CDR3 has 14 residues. CDR3 sequence: CSAPPTGGQETQYF.

The chain has TRBV20-1 and TRBJ2-4; TCRdb picks TRBD2, but there is no DNA to check that call. Germline CDR1 reads DFQATT; CDR2 reads SNEGSKA (reference sequence). The CDR3 extends over 14 amino acids. The CDR3 protein is CSARETSGGAFQYF.

This rearrangement joins TRBV20-1 to TRBJ1-4; TCRdb names TRBD1, which stays unverified in the absence of DNA. The CDR3 totals 15 residues. Germline lookup yields CDR1 DFQATT and CDR2 SNEGSKA (reference sequence). CDR3 loop: CSARDFRDREQKLFF.

This sequence joins TRBV18 and TRBJ2-4; TCRdb selects TRBD1, and the lack of DNA leaves this call unchecked. The CDR3 consists of 15 residues. In germline, CDR1 is KGHSH, CDR2 LQKENI. The CDR3 protein is CASSPRTGSKNIQYF.

The rearrangement joins TRBV5-6 to TRBJ1-1. This CDR3 contains 13 residues. Germline V gene sequence: CDR1 SGHDT, CDR2 YYEEEE. This chain's CDR3 is CASSLYGGTEAFF.

CDR3: CASQPTDRGYNEQFF. The chain links TRBV6-2 or TRBV6-3 to TRBJ2-1; TCRdb indicates TRBD1, and absent DNA this call remains unverified. Germline loops: CDR1 MNHEY, CDR2 SVGEGT. This CDR3 has 15 residues.